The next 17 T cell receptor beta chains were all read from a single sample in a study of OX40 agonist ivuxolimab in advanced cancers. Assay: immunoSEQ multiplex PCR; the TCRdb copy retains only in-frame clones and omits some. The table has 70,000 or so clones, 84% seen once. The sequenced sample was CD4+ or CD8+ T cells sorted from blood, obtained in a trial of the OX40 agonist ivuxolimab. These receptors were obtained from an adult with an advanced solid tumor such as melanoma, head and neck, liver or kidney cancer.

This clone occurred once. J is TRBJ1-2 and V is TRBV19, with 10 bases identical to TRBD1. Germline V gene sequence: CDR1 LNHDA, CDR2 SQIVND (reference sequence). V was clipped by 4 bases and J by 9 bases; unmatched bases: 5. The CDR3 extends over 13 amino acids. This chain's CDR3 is CASSTTGGSSYTF. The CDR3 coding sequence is TGTGCCAGTAGTACGACAGGGGGCAGTAGCTACACCTTC.

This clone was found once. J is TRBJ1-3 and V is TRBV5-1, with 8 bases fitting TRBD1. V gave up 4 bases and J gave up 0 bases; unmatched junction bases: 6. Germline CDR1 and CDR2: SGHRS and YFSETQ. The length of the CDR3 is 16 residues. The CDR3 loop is CASSPGQVSSGNTIYF. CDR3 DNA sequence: TGCGCCAGCAGCCCGGGACAGGTCTCCTCTGGAAACACCATATATTTT.

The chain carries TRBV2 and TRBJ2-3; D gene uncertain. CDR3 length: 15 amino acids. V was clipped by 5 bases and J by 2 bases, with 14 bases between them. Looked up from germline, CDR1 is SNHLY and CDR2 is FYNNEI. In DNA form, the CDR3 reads TGTGCCAGCAGTTTCTCCGGGTCCCTCACAGATACGCAGTATTTT. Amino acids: CASSFSGSLTDTQYF.

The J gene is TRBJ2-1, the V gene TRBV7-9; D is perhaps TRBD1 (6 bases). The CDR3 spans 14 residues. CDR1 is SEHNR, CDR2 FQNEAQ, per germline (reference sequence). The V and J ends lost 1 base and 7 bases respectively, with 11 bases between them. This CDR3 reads CASSLEARGNEQFF. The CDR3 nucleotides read TGTGCCAGCAGCTTAGAGGCTAGGGGGAATGAGCAGTTCTTC.

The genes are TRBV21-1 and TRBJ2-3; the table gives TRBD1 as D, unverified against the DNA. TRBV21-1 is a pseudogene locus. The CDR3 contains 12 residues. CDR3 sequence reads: CASSTPKDTQYF. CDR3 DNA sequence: TGTGCCAGCAGCACCCCAAAAGATACGCAGTATTTT.

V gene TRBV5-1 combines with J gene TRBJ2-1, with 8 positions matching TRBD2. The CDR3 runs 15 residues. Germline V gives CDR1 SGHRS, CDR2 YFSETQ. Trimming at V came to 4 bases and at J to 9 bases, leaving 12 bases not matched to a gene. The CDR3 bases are TGCGCCAGCAGCGCTGAGTATCGGGGGGGCATTGAGCAGTTCTTC. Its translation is CASSAEYRGGIEQFF.

This chain's CDR3 is CASSFPGTPKSGELFF. The CDR3 nucleotides read TGTGCCAGCAGCTTTCCCGGGACTCCTAAGAGCGGGGAGCTGTTTTTT. The chain employs TRBV9 and TRBJ2-2; possible D gene TRBD2, 6 bases. Trimming removed 4 bases at V and 7 bases at J, with 20 bases between. The CDR3 totals 16 residues. Germline assignment: CDR1 SGDLS and CDR2 YYNGEE.

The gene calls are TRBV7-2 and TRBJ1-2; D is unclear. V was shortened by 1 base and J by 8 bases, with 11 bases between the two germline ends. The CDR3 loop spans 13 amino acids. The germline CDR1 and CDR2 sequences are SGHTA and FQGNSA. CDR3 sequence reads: CASSLELKHGYTF. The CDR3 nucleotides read TGTGCCAGCAGCTTAGAACTCAAGCACGGCTACACCTTC.

The CDR3 DNA reads as TGTGCCAGCAGTAGGGGACTAGCGGGAGGCACCGGGGAGCTGTTTTTT. Its protein product is CASSRGLAGGTGELFF. This sequence joins TRBV28 and TRBJ2-2; 15 bases map to TRBD2. In germline, CDR1 is MDHEN, CDR2 SYDVKM. With 5 bases clipped from V and 4 bases from J, the junction kept 2 bases outside the gene matches. The length of the CDR3 is 16 residues.

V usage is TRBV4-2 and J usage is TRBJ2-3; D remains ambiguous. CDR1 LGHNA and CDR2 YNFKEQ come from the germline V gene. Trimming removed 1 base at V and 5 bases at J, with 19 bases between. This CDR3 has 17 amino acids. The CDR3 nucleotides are TGTGCCAGCAGCCAAGGTTCCGAAGTGAGTGTCGTAGATACGCAGTATTTT. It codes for CASSQGSEVSVVDTQYF.

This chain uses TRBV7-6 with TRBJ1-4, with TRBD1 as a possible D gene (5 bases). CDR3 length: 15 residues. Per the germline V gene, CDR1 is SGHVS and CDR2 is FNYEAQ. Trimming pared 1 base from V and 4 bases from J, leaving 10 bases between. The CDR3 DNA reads TGTGCCAGCAGCTTAGGGCAGGGCCATAATGAAAAACTGTTTTTT. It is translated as CASSLGQGHNEKLFF.

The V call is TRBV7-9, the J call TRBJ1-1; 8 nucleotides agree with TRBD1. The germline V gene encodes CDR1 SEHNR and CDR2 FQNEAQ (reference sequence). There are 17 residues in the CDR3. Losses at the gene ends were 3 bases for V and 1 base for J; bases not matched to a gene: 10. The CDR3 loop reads CASSFGGQGARNTEAFF. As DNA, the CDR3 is TGTGCCAGCAGCTTCGGAGGGCAGGGGGCCCGGAACACTGAAGCTTTCTTT. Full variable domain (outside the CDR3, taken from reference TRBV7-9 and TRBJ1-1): DTGVSQNPRHKITKRGQNVTFRCDPISEHNRLYWYRQTLGQGPEFLTYFQNEAQLEKSRLLSDRFSAERPKGSFSTLEIQRTEQGDSAMYLCASSFGGQGARNTEAFFGQGTRLTVV.

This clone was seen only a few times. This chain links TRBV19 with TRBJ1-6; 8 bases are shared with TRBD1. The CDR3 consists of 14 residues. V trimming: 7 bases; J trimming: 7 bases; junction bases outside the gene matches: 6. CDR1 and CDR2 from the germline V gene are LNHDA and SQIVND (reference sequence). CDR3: CASNVRDRNSPLHF. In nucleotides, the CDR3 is TGTGCCAGTAACGTCCGGGACAGGAATTCACCCCTCCACTTT.

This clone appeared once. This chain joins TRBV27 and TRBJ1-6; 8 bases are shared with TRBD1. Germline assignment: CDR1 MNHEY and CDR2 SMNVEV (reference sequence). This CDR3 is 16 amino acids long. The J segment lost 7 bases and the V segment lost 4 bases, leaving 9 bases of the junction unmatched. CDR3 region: CASSSILTGANSPLHF. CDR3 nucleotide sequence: TGTGCCAGCAGTTCAATTTTGACAGGGGCCAATTCACCCCTCCACTTT.

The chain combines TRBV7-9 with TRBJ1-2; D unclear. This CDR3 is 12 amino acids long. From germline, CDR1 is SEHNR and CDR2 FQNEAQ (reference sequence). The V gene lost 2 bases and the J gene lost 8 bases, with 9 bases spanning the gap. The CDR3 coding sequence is TGTGCCAGCAGCTTACGCGGGGTCGGCTACACCTTC. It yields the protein CASSLRGVGYTF.

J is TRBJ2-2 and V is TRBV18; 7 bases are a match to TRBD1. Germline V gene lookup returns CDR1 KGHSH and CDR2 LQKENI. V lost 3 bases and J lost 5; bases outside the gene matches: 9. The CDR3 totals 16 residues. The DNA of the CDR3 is TGTGCCAGCTCACCGACGACAGGGAGAGGGACCGGGGAGCTGTTTTTT. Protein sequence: CASSPTTGRGTGELFF.

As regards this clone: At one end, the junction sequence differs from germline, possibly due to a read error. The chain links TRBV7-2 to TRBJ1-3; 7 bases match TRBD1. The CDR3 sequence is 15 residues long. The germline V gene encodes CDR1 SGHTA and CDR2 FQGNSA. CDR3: CANSRDQGVFNTIYF. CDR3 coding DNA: TGTGCCAACAGCAGAGACCAGGGGGTATTCAACACCATATATTTT.